The 16 T cell receptor beta chains below were found in one sample sequenced in a study of blood T cell repertoires in COVID-19 (dated by TCRdb to 2019 to 2021). The library was prepared using the immunoSEQ multiplex PCR assay. Entries here come from immuneACCESS through TCRdb and include only in-frame sequences with V and J called. Some clones fail to appear in such tables; in the studies checked, an unresolved V gene covers under half of the shortfall, and the cause of the remainder is unknown. The sample profile shows 190,000 or so clones; around nine tenths of them were found once. Approximately 6.2% of the sample belongs to the ten largest clones. Sequencing was done on a sample of peripheral blood. Receptors were obtained from a man aged 55 to 70 who had recovered from COVID-19.

The chain combines TRBV18 with TRBJ1-1; possible D gene TRBD1, 5 bases. The germline V gene has CDR1 KGHSH and CDR2 LQKENI. The CDR3 consists of 16 residues. V shed 3 bases and J shed 6 bases, with 20 bases lying between them. This CDR3 reads CASSPSQGRRNAEAFF. DNA of the CDR3: TGTGCCAGCTCACCTAGTCAGGGAAGGCGGAATGCTGAAGCTTTCTTT.

The genes are TRBV5-1 and TRBJ2-5; 9 bases match TRBD1. Trimming took 4 bases from V and 3 from J; bases not matched to a gene: 4. There are 14 residues in the CDR3. Germline CDR1 is SGHRS and CDR2 is YFSETQ. CDR3 DNA sequence: TGCGCCAGCAGCCCCTGGACAGGGGAAGAGACCCAGTACTTC. Its protein product is CASSPWTGEETQYF.

This chain connects TRBV9 to TRBJ1-4; weak D call: TRBD1 (5 bases). Germline-derived CDR1 and CDR2 are SGDLS and YYNGEE. The CDR3 spans 14 residues. Trimming removed 4 bases at V and 4 bases at J, with 11 bases between. The CDR3 sequence: CASSRTPGNEKLFF. The CDR3 DNA follows: TGTGCCAGCAGCCGGACACCGGGTAATGAAAAACTGTTTTTT.

This clone appeared a single time. This chain links TRBV6-5 with TRBJ1-5; tentatively, D is TRBD1 (6 bases). Germline lookup yields CDR1 MNHEY and CDR2 SVGAGI. The ends were cut back, 9 bases at V and 1 base at J, with 10 bases in the middle. This CDR3 is 13 amino acids long. Here the CDR3 DNA reads TGTGCCAGTAACAGGGTGAGCAATCAGCCCCAGCATTTT. This encodes CASNRVSNQPQHF.

The chain links TRBV24-1 to TRBJ2-2, with 7 nucleotides matching TRBD1. The CDR3 is made up of 15 amino acids. Germline values: CDR1 KGHDR, CDR2 SFDVKD. Trimming cost V 8 bases and J 0 bases; bases outside gene matches: 5. The CDR3 spells CATTSGTANTGELFF. For the CDR3, the DNA is TGTGCCACCACCTCTGGGACAGCGAACACCGGGGAGCTGTTTTTT.

The genes are TRBV19 and TRBJ2-1; 12 bases map to TRBD1. CDR1 and CDR2 from the germline V gene are LNHDA and SQIVND (reference sequence). This CDR3 is 15 amino acids long. Unmatched junction bases numbered 10, after V lost 8 bases and J lost 8 bases. This chain's CDR3 is CASQLGGTGGYEQFF. As DNA, the CDR3 is TGTGCCAGTCAACTGGGGGGGACAGGGGGCTATGAGCAGTTCTTC.

The J gene is TRBJ2-1, the V gene TRBV19; TRBD1 agrees at 10 bases. The CDR3 loop spans 14 amino acids. CDR1 LNHDA and CDR2 SQIVND come from the germline V gene (reference sequence). V lost 10 bases, J lost 7 bases, and 10 bases stayed unmatched. CDR3 bases: TGTGCCACCAGCGACAGGGGGCCTCGGAATGAGCAGTTCTTC. Translation: CATSDRGPRNEQFF. Full variable domain (rest looked up from reference TRBV19 and TRBJ2-1): DGGITQSPKYLFRKEGQNVTLSCEQNLNHDAMYWYRQDPGQGLRLIYYSQIVNDFQKGDIAEGYSVSREKKESFPLTVTSAQKNPTAFYLCATSDRGPRNEQFFGPGTRLTVL.

V and J are TRBV7-8 and TRBJ1-5; 7 nucleotides line up with TRBD1. CDR1 is SGHVS, CDR2 FQNEAQ, per germline. The trim removed 5 bases at V and 1 base at J, leaving 8 bases unmatched. This CDR3 comprises 16 residues. The CDR3 sequence is CASSPGQRSSNQPQHF. The CDR3 nucleotides are TGTGCCAGCAGCCCGGGACAGAGGAGCAGCAATCAGCCCCAGCATTTT.

The V and J genes are TRBV23-1 and TRBJ2-7; possibly TRBD1 for D (6 bases). TRBV23-1 is labeled an ORF, and its function is uncertain. The CDR3 totals 13 residues. Trimming removed 6 bases at V and 3 bases at J, with 12 bases between. The CDR3 loop is CASRDRVIYEQYF. As DNA, the CDR3 is TGCGCCAGCAGGGACAGAGTAATCTACGAGCAGTACTTC.

The table lists this clone with a few counts. The chain employs TRBV5-6 and TRBJ1-2; no clear D gene. From germline, CDR1 is SGHDT and CDR2 YYEEEE. The CDR3 totals 14 residues. V dropped 6 bases and J dropped 3 bases, with 15 bases sitting between them. The DNA for the CDR3 is TGTGCCAGCAACAAGGCAGCAGGCTACTATGGCTACACCTTC. Its protein is CASNKAAGYYGYTF.

The chain links TRBV19 to TRBJ1-5; D perhaps matches TRBD1 (6 bases). CDR1 is LNHDA, CDR2 SQIVND, per germline (reference sequence). Trimming took off 7 bases at V and 0 bases at J, with 10 bases between the two ends. The CDR3 sequence is 14 residues long. DNA of the CDR3: TGTGCCAGTAAAACAGGGATTAGCAATCAGCCCCAGCATTTT. Amino acids: CASKTGISNQPQHF. Based on the CDR3 plus reference TRBV19 and TRBJ1-5, the full variable domain is DGGITQSPKYLFRKEGQNVTLSCEQNLNHDAMYWYRQDPGQGLRLIYYSQIVNDFQKGDIAEGYSVSREKKESFPLTVTSAQKNPTAFYLCASKTGISNQPQHFGDGTRLSIL.

This clone was counted between two and nine times. The chain uses TRBV6-1 and TRBJ1-2; 8 bases are a match to TRBD1. The junction had 0 bases not matched to a gene; V was cut back by 1 base and J by 5 bases. This CDR3 spans 13 amino acids. CDR1 and CDR2 from the germline V gene are MNHNS and SASEGT. The CDR3 here is CASSEGQGYGYTF. DNA for the CDR3: TGTGCCAGCAGTGAAGGACAGGGGTATGGCTACACCTTC.

This chain uses TRBV10-3 with TRBJ2-3; D perhaps matches TRBD1 (5 bases). The V and J ends lost 2 bases and 2 bases respectively, with 14 bases between them. The CDR3 extends over 16 amino acids. Per germline, CDR1 ENHRY and CDR2 SYGVKD. The CDR3 spells CAISEQGAIYTDTQYF. In DNA, the CDR3 is TGTGCCATCAGTGAGCAGGGTGCGATCTACACAGATACGCAGTATTTT.

The rearrangement links TRBV14 to TRBJ2-1, with D possibly TRBD2 on 5 matching bases. Looked up from germline, CDR1 is SGHDN and CDR2 is FVKESK. The germline V and J ends were trimmed by 1 base and 7 bases, with 17 bases remaining between them. CDR3 length: 16 amino acids. The CDR3 reads CASSQVSGLAQNEQFF. In DNA form, the CDR3 reads TGTGCCAGCAGCCAAGTATCCGGCCTAGCTCAGAATGAGCAGTTCTTC.

This chain links TRBV18 with TRBJ1-5, with D possibly TRBD1 on 5 matching bases. V lost 6 bases, J lost 3 bases, and 12 bases lay in between. The CDR3 contains 14 residues. Germline V lookup: CDR1 KGHSH, CDR2 LQKENI. CDR3 DNA: TGTGCCAGCTCTCAGACAGAGCTCAATCAGCCCCAGCATTTT. Protein sequence: CASSQTELNQPQHF.

The chain combines TRBV5-1 with TRBJ1-2; 10 positions match TRBD1. With 4 bases clipped from V and 3 bases from J, the junction kept 3 bases outside the gene matches. Germline V CDR1 and CDR2: SGHRS, YFSETQ. The CDR3 has 14 amino acids. CDR3 DNA sequence: TGCGCCAGCAGCCGGGACAGGGGAGACTATGGCTACACCTTC. It is translated as CASSRDRGDYGYTF.